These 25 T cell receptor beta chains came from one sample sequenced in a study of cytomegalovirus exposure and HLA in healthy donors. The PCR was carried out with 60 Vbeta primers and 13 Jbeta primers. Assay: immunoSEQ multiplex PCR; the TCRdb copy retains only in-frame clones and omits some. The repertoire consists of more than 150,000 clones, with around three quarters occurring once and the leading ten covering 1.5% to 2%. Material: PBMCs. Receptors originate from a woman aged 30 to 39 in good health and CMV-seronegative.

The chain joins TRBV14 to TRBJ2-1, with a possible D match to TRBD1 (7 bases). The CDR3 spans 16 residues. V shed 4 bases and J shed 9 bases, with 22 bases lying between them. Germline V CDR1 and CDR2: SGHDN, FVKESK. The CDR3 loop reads CASSPYPGGRRAEQFF. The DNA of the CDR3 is TGTGCCAGCAGCCCCTATCCAGGGGGGAGACGGGCTGAGCAGTTCTTC.

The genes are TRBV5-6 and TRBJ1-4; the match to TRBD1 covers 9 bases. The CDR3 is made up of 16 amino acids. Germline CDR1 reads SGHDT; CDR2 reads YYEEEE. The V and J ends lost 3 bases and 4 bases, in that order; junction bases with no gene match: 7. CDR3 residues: CASSSTGGGGNEKLFF. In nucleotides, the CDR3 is TGTGCCAGCAGCTCCACAGGGGGCGGGGGTAATGAAAAACTGTTTTTT.

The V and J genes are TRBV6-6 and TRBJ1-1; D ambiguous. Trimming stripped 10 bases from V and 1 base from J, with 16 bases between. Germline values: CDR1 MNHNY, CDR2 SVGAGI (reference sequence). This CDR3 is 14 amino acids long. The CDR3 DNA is TGTGCCACCAGAGTGTCGGTTGGGAACACTGAAGCTTTCTTT. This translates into CATRVSVGNTEAFF.

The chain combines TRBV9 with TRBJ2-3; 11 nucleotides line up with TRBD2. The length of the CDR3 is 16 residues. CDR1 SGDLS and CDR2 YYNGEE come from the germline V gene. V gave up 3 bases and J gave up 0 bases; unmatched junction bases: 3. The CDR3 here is CASSAGLAESTDTQYF. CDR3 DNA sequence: TGTGCCAGCAGCGCGGGACTAGCGGAGAGCACAGATACGCAGTATTTT.

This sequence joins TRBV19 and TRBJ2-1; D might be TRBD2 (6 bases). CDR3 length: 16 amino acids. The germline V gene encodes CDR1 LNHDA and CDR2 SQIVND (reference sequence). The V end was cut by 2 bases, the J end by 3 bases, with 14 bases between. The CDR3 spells CASSILEGLGYNEQFF. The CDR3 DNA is TGTGCCAGTAGTATATTGGAGGGGTTAGGCTACAATGAGCAGTTCTTC.

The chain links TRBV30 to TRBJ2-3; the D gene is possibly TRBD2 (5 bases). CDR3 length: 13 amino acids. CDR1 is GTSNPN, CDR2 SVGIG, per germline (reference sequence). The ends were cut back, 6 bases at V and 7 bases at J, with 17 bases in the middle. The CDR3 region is CACPLAGGNTQYF. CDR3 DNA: TGTGCCTGCCCCCTGGCAGGAGGAAATACGCAGTATTTT.

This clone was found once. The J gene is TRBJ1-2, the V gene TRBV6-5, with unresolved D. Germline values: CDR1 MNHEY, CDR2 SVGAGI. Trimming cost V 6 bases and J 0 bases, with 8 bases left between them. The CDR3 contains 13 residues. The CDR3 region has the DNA TGTGCCAGCAGCACAGCAGCTAACTATGGCTACACCTTC. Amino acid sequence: CASSTAANYGYTF.

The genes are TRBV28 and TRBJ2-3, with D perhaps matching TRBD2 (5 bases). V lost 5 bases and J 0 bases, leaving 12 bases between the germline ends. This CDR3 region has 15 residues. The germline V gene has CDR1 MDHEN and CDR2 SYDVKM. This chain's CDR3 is CASSGRRVSTDTQYF. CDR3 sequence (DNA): TGTGCCAGCAGTGGAAGGCGGGTTAGCACAGATACGCAGTATTTT.

The CDR3 reads CASSLGSSYNEQFF. CDR3 nucleotide sequence: TGTGCCAGCAGCTTAGGGAGCTCCTACAATGAGCAGTTCTTC. The chain recombines TRBV7-9 with TRBJ2-1; no clear D gene. Germline values: CDR1 SEHNR, CDR2 FQNEAQ (reference sequence). Trimming removed 1 base from V and 0 bases from J, with 4 bases in between. The CDR3 extends over 14 amino acids.

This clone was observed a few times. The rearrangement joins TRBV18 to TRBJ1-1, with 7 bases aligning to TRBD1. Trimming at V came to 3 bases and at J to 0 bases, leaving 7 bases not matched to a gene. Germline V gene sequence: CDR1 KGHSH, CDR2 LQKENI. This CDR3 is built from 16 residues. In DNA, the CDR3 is TGTGCCAGCTCACCCATTGGGGACAGCCTGAACACTGAAGCTTTCTTT. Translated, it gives CASSPIGDSLNTEAFF.

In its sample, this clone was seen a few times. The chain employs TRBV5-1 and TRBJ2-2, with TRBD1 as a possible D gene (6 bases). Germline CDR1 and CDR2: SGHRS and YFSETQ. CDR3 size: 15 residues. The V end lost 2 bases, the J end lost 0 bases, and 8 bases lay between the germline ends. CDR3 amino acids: CASSLEGANTGELFF. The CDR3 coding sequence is TGCGCCAGCAGCTTAGAGGGGGCGAACACCGGGGAGCTGTTTTTT.

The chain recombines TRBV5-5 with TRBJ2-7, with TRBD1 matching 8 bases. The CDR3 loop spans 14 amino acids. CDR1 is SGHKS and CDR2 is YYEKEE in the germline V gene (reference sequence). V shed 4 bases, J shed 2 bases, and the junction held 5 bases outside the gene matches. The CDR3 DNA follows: TGTGCCAGCAGCCCCTGGACAGGGACCTACGAGCAGTACTTC. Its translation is CASSPWTGTYEQYF. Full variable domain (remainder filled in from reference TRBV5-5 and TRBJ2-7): DAGVTQSPTHLIKTRGQQVTLRCSPISGHKSVSWYQQVLGQGPQFIFQYYEKEERGRGNFPDRFSARQFPNYSSELNVNALLLGDSALYLCASSPWTGTYEQYFGPGTRLTVT.

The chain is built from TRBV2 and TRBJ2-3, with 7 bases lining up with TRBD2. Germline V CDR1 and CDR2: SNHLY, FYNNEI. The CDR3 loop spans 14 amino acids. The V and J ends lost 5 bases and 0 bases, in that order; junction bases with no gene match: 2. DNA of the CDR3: TGTGCCAGCAGTCGGGGGGTTAGCACAGATACGCAGTATTTT. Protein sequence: CASSRGVSTDTQYF. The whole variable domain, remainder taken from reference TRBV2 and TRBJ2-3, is EPEVTQTPSHQVTQMGQEVILRCVPISNHLYFYWYRQILGQKVEFLVSFYNNEISEKSEIFDDQFSVERPDGSNFTLKIRSTKLEDSAMYFCASSRGVSTDTQYFGPGTRLTVL.

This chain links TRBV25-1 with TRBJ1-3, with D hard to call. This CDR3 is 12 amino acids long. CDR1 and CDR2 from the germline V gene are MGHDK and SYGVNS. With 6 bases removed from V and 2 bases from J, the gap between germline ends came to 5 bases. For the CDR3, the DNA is TGTGCCAGCAGCCGTCCTGGAAACACCATATATTTT. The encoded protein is CASSRPGNTIYF.

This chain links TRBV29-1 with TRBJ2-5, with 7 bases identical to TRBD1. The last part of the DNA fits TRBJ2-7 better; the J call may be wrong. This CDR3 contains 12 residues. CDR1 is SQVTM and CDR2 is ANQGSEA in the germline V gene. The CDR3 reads CSARQGPYEQYF. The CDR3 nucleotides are TGCAGCGCCAGACAGGGACCCTACGAGCAGTACTTC.

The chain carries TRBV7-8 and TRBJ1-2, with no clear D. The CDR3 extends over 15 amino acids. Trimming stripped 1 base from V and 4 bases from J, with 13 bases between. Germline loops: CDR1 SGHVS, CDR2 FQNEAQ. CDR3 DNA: TGTGCCAGCAGCTTAGAGACTCCTGGAGCCTATGGCTACACCTTC. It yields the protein CASSLETPGAYGYTF.

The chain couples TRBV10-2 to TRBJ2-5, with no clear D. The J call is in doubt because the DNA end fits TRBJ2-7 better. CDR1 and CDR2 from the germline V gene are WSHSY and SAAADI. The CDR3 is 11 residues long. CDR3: CASSPYHEQYF. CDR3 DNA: TGCGCCAGCTCCCCTTACCACGAGCAGTACTTC.

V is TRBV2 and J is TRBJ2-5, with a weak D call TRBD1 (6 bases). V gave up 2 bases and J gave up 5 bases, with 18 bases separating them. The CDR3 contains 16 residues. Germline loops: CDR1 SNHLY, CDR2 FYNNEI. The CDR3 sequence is CASSESGRGLRETQYF. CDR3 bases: TGTGCCAGCAGTGAAAGTGGCAGGGGTTTGCGGGAGACCCAGTACTTC.

The CDR3 region has the DNA TGTGCCAGCAGCTTACCCTGGGCGGGGGTCAGGGATGAGCAGTTCTTC. Amino acid sequence: CASSLPWAGVRDEQFF. The rearrangement joins TRBV7-9 to TRBJ2-1; TRBD2 agrees at 7 bases. The junction had 12 bases not matched to a gene; V was cut back by 2 bases and J by 8 bases. Germline lookup yields CDR1 SEHNR and CDR2 FQNEAQ (reference sequence). The CDR3 is made up of 16 amino acids.

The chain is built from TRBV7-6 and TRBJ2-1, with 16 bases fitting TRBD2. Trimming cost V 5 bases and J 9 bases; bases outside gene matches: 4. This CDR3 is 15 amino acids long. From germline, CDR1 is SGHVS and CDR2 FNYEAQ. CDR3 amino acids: CASSEGLAGGSEQFF. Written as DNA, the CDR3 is TGTGCCAGCAGCGAGGGACTAGCGGGGGGGTCTGAGCAGTTCTTC.

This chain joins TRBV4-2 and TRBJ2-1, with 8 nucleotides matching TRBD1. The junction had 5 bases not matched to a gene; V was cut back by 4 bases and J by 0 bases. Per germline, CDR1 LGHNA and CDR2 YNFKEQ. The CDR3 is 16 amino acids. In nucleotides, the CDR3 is TGTGCCAGCAGCCCGTGGGACAGGAGCTCCTACAATGAGCAGTTCTTC. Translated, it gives CASSPWDRSSYNEQFF.

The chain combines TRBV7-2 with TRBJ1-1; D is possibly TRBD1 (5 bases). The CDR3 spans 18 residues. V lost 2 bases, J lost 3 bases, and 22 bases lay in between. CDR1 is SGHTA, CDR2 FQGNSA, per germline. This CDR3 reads CASSLRVGGHRPDTEAFF. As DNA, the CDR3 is TGTGCCAGCAGCTTAAGGGTGGGAGGACATAGACCGGACACTGAAGCTTTCTTT.

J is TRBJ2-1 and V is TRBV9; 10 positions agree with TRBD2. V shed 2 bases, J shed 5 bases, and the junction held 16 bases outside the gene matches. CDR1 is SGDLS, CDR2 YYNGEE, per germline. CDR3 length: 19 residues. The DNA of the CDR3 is TGTGCCAGCAGCGTCCCAACAGACATTAGCGGGGGGACCCACAATGAGCAGTTCTTC. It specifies CASSVPTDISGGTHNEQFF.

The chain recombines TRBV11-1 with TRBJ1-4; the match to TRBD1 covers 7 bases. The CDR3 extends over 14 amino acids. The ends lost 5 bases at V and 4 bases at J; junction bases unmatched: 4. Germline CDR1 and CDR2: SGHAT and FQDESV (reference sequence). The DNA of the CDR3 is TGTGCCAGCAGCCCACGACAGGGTAATGAAAAACTGTTTTTT. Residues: CASSPRQGNEKLFF.

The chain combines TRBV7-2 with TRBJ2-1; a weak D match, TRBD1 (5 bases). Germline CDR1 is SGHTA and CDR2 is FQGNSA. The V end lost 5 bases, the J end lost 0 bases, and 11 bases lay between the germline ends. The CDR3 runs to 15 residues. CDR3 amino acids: CASSADSSSYNEQFF. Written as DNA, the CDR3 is TGTGCCAGCAGCGCCGACAGTAGCTCCTACAATGAGCAGTTCTTC. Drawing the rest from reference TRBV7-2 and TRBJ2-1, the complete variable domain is GAGVSQSPSNKVTEKGKDVELRCDPISGHTALYWYRQSLGQGLEFLIYFQGNSAPDKSGLPSDRFSAERTGGSVSTLTIQRTQQEDSAVYLCASSADSSSYNEQFFGPGTRLTVL.